These 18 T cell receptor beta chains originate from one sample sequenced in a study of CXCR3-negative and CXCR3-positive naive CD8 T cells. Study-wide findings and caveats: When CXCR3-positive naive cells were set against CXCR3-negative naive cells, the former had more hydrophobic TRB CDR3s.

UMI-labeled 5' RACE TRB cDNA libraries were prepared from the cells. TCRdb reprocessed the 5' RACE reads, keeping one entry per CDR3 protein, no DNA. The repertoire table contains over 95,000 distinct CDR3 sequences. No antigen has been assigned to these receptors. Material for sequencing was naive CXCR3+ CD8+ T cells from blood. Subset noted: CD45RO-CCR7+CD27+CD95- naive CD8+ T cells expressing CXCR3 (TNR3+). All receptors derive from a human donor in good health. Some clones in this sample may be carry-over from other donors' samples.

The V and J genes are TRBV7-9 and TRBJ2-7. This CDR3 contains 13 residues. The germline V gene has CDR1 SEHNR and CDR2 FQNEAQ (reference sequence). CDR3: CASSLALPLEQYF.

The chain is built from TRBV5-1 and TRBJ1-2; TCRdb calls TRBD1, which cannot be checked without DNA. CDR3 size: 13 residues. Germline-derived CDR1 and CDR2 are SGHRS and YFSETQ. The CDR3 protein is CASSLERGYGYTF. Combining the CDR3 with reference TRBV5-1 and TRBJ1-2 gives the whole variable domain KAGVTQTPRYLIKTRGQQVTLSCSPISGHRSVSWYQQTPGQGLQFLFEYFSETQRNKGNFPGRFSGRQFSNSRSEMNVSTLELGDSALYLCASSLERGYGYTFGSGTRLTVV.

The V gene is TRBV9, the J gene TRBJ2-7; TCRdb proposes TRBD2, but this gene call is untestable without DNA. The CDR3 sequence is 15 residues long. Per the germline V gene, CDR1 is SGDLS and CDR2 is YYNGEE. CDR3 residues: CASSVESGGSREQYF.

J is TRBJ2-1 and V is TRBV19; checking the TCRdb D call of TRBD1 is not possible without DNA. CDR3 length equals 13 residues. CDR1 LNHDA and CDR2 SQIVND come from the germline V gene (reference sequence). CDR3 sequence: CASSPGSYNEQFF.

The V gene is TRBV28, the J gene TRBJ2-5; TCRdb lists TRBD2, though no DNA is available to test this call. This CDR3 spans 23 amino acids. CDR1 and CDR2 (germline): MDHEN, SYDVKM. CDR3 residues: CASSFPDGLAGNEKGINLETQYF.

CDR3 region: CASSFPPPPEAFF. The chain couples TRBV11-3 to TRBJ1-1; there is no DNA to check the TCRdb D call of TRBD1. The CDR3 runs 13 residues. Per germline, CDR1 SGHNT and CDR2 YENEEA.

The rearrangement links TRBV7-6 to TRBJ1-1. The V gene's germline CDR1 is SGHVS and CDR2 FNYEAQ. There are 15 residues in the CDR3. The CDR3 here is CASSLEARTNTEAFF.

The V gene is TRBV7-3, the J gene TRBJ2-1; TCRdb designates TRBD2, a call that cannot be tested without DNA. CDR3 length equals 15 residues. Germline V gives CDR1 SGHTA, CDR2 FQGTGA. CDR3: CASSLMGLAYNEQFF. Supplemented by reference TRBV7-3 and TRBJ2-1, the full variable domain reads GAGVSQTPSNKVTEKGKYVELRCDPISGHTALYWYRQSLGQGPEFLIYFQGTGAADDSGLPNDRFFAVRPEGSVSTLKIQRTERGDSAVYLCASSLMGLAYNEQFFGPGTRLTVL.

The V call is TRBV4-3, the J call TRBJ2-7; TCRdb outputs TRBD2, but without DNA this stays unchecked. This CDR3 is 17 amino acids long. Germline values: CDR1 LGHNA, CDR2 YSLEER. CDR3 protein: CASSQDPPSGGPYEQYF.

The CDR3 region is CASSVATGGTYEQYF. The rearrangement uses TRBV9 and TRBJ2-7; the D call from TCRdb, TRBD2, cannot be confirmed without DNA. Germline CDR1 reads SGDLS; CDR2 reads YYNGEE. The CDR3 is 15 residues long.

The CDR3 loop reads CASSASPLAGHTDTQYF. J is TRBJ2-3 and V is TRBV6-1; TCRdb proposes TRBD2, but this gene call is untestable without DNA. Germline CDR1 and CDR2: MNHNS and SASEGT. The length of the CDR3 is 17 residues.

This chain uses TRBV7-9 with TRBJ2-3; TCRdb's D call of TRBD1 is untestable without DNA. CDR1 is SEHNR, CDR2 FQNEAQ, per germline (reference sequence). This CDR3 comprises 14 residues. CDR3 in amino acids: CASSPTTGPDTQYF. The entire variable domain, with the rest obtained from reference TRBV7-9 and TRBJ2-3, is as follows: DTGVSQNPRHKITKRGQNVTFRCDPISEHNRLYWYRQTLGQGPEFLTYFQNEAQLEKSRLLSDRFSAERPKGSFSTLEIQRTEQGDSAMYLCASSPTTGPDTQYFGPGTRLTVL.

The rearrangement links TRBV28 to TRBJ2-7; TCRdb gives TRBD1 as the D gene, but with no DNA this cannot be confirmed. The CDR3 runs 15 residues. Per germline, CDR1 MDHEN and CDR2 SYDVKM. The CDR3 region is CASSLFSGQSYEQYF.

This chain connects TRBV29-1 to TRBJ2-7; TCRdb reports TRBD2, a call that lacks DNA to check it against. The germline CDR1 and CDR2 sequences are SQVTM and ANQGSEA. The CDR3 totals 14 residues. The CDR3 spells CSVRLAGVEYEQYF.

The gene calls are TRBV23-1 and TRBJ2-3. TRBV23-1 is identified as an open reading frame with a role that is uncertain. This CDR3 is 14 amino acids long. The CDR3 loop is CASSHSISTDTQYF.

The chain recombines TRBV14 with TRBJ2-7; TCRdb's D gene call, TRBD1, goes unchecked for lack of DNA. The CDR3 has 15 residues. Germline V CDR1 and CDR2: SGHDN, FVKESK. The CDR3: CASSQEGTGMGEQYF.

The J gene is TRBJ2-7, the V gene TRBV6-5; TCRdb designates TRBD1, a call that cannot be tested without DNA. CDR3 length: 12 residues. Germline CDR1 and CDR2: MNHEY and SVGAGI. The CDR3 loop reads CASSYQGYEQYF.

CDR3 region: CASSPGRVHEQYF. This rearrangement joins TRBV7-8 to TRBJ2-7; no DNA is available, so the TRBD2 call from TCRdb remains unchecked. The CDR3 sequence is 13 residues long. CDR1 SGHVS and CDR2 FQNEAQ come from the germline V gene.